A selection of T cell receptor beta chains follows, all from one sample in a study of blood T cells in healthy people across ages. TCRdb itself ran the 5' RACE reads through MiXCR, one entry per CDR3 protein. The sample holds about 640,000 distinct CDR3 sequences, approximately 30% seen once. Material for sequencing was blood. These receptors all stem from a woman aged 80 or over in good health. Both conserved end residues are part of each CDR3. The D gene is left open where the match is weak. For some rows the clone size is stated as once, few or many, or as a class when expanded; others skip it.

>many|TRBJ1-5|TRBV7-8|-
TGTGCCAGCAGCTTATTTGACCCGCGGGGTAAGGTATATAGCAATCAGCCCCAGCATTTT
CASSLFDPRGKVYSNQPQHF
>-|TRBJ2-1|TRBV7-6|TRBD2
TGTGCCAGCAGCCTACTATTGAGTAGCGGGAGATACAATGAGCAGTTCTTC
CASSLLLSSGRYNEQFF
>many|TRBJ1-2|TRBV14|-
TGTGCCAGCAGCCACTTAGGGGGGACCTATGGCTACACCTTC
CASSHLGGTYGYTF
>few|TRBJ2-3|TRBV3-1|-
TGTGCCAGCAGCCGACTGGTTCGGGATACGCAGTATTTT
CASSRLVRDTQYF
>-|TRBJ1-2|TRBV18|-
TGTGCCAGCTCACTTAGCAGAGGGTTTGGCTACACCTTC
CASSLSRGFGYTF
>many|TRBJ2-7|TRBV18|TRBD1
TGTGCCAGCTCACAATCCGGGACAGGACTCGGCGAGCAGTACTTC
CASSQSGTGLGEQYF
>many|TRBJ1-2|TRBV7-2|-
TGTGCCAGCACAGGGCGAGGGAGTAGGCATGGCTACACCTTC
CASTGRGSRHGYTF
>few|TRBJ2-1|TRBV19|-
TGTGCCAGTACCGTACATTCGAACAATGAGCAGTTCTTC
CASTVHSNNEQFF
>-|TRBJ2-5|TRBV7-9|-
TGTGCCAGCAGTCGGGGATGGGAGCAGTACTTC
CASSRGWEQYF
>-|TRBJ2-5|TRBV5-1|TRBD2
TGCGCCAGCAGCTTGGGGGGACTAGCGGAATACAATGAGCAGTACTTC
CASSLGGLAEYNEQYF
>-|TRBJ1-3|TRBV5-1|TRBD1
TGCGCCAGCAGCCAGGGTTCCCCGGACAGGGGAAACACCATATATTTT
CASSQGSPDRGNTIYF
>many|TRBJ2-5|TRBV5-1|TRBD2
TGCGCCAGCAGCTTGACTAGCGGGGGGGCAGAAGAGACCCAGTACTTC
CASSLTSGGAEETQYF
>many|TRBJ2-3|TRBV5-1|TRBD1
TGCGCCAGCAGCCGGACAGGTTCCACAGATACGCAGTATTTT
CASSRTGSTDTQYF
>many|TRBJ2-1|TRBV10-3|-
TGTGCCATCAGGGGCGGTGGGCCGGATAATGAGCAGTTCTTC
CAIRGGGPDNEQFF
>few|TRBJ1-1|TRBV5-1|-
TGCGCCAGCAGCTTGAAGTTGGCGAACACTGAAGCTTTCTTT
CASSLKLANTEAFF
>many|TRBJ2-5|TRBV7-3|-
TGTGCCAGCAGCTTAGTCCGGGGGCCGCAAGAGACCCAGTACTTC
CASSLVRGPQETQYF
>few|TRBJ1-1|TRBV5-1|-
TGCGCCAGCAGCTTGGAGGCCAGGACTGAAGCTTTCTTT
CASSLEARTEAFF
>many|TRBJ2-3|TRBV7-9|-
TGTGCCAGCAGCTTAAAGAGGAGGGTAGGGAATACGCAGTATTTT
CASSLKRRVGNTQYF
>many|TRBJ1-4|TRBV5-1|TRBD1
TGCGCCAGCAGCTTGGCCAGGGGGGACCCATGGTTCGAAAAACTGTTTTTT
CASSLARGDPWFEKLFF
>many|TRBJ2-5|TRBV21-1|-
TGTGCCAGCAGCACCGACAGGGAGGGTGAGACCCAGTACTTC
CASSTDREGETQYF
>-|TRBJ2-4|TRBV6-5|TRBD2
TGTGCCAGCAGTTTTTTCCCCGGCGGGGGGTATGGCTATGGCTACGCCTTC
CASSFFPGGGYGYGYAF
>few|TRBJ2-7|TRBV10-3|TRBD2
TGTGCCCTACGGGAGGGGGGGGATTACAATGAGCAGTACTTC
CALREGGDYNEQYF
>many|TRBJ2-1|TRBV5-5|-
TGTGCCAGCAGCTTGGCGAGAGGGAGAAATGAGCAGTTCTTC
CASSLARGRNEQFF
>many|TRBJ2-7|TRBV27|-
TGTGCCAGCAGGGCCCGACTGGCAAGCTCCTACGAGCAGTACTTC
CASRARLASSYEQYF
>many|TRBJ2-5|TRBV15|-
TGTGCCACCAGCTCGTGGGGAGAGACCCAGTACTTC
CATSSWGETQYF
>-|TRBJ1-6|TRBV5-1|TRBD1
TGCGCCAGCAGCCGAGACAGGGACGAGCGCTCACCCCTCCACTTT
CASSRDRDERSPLHF
>few|TRBJ2-1|TRBV7-2|TRBD2
TGTGCCAGCAGCTTAGCGCTGACGACTAGCGGGGCGTACAATGAGCAGTTCTTC
CASSLALTTSGAYNEQFF
>many|TRBJ1-5|TRBV7-8|-
TGTGCCAGCAGCTTAAAACAGTTAAATCAGCCCCAGCATTTT
CASSLKQLNQPQHF
>many|TRBJ1-2|TRBV12-3/TRBV12-4|-
TGTGCCAGCTCCCGCGCCGGGACTGGCTACACCTTC
CASSRAGTGYTF
>-|TRBJ2-4|TRBV28|-
TGTGCCAGCAGCCTTGACAGCAAAAACATTCAGTACTTC
CASSLDSKNIQYF
>many|TRBJ1-4|TRBV5-1|TRBD1
TGCGCCAGCAGCAGGTCCGGGACAGAAGTTGAAAAACTGTTTTTT
CASSRSGTEVEKLFF
>many|TRBJ2-5|TRBV19|TRBD2
TGTGCCAGTAGTGTGACTAGCGGGGGGGGGAAGGAGACCCAGTACTTC
CASSVTSGGGKETQYF
>many|TRBJ1-2|TRBV4-3|-
TGCGCCAGCAGCCAACCAGGGGAGGACTATGGCTACACCTTC
CASSQPGEDYGYTF
>-|TRBJ2-5|TRBV7-6|TRBD2
TGTGCCAGCAGCTTAGTAGCGGCTAGCGGGGACAATGAGCAGTACTTC
CASSLVAASGDNEQYF
>few|TRBJ1-5|TRBV6-1|TRBD1
TGTGCCAGCACCACCATATCAGGGGGCATGGGGCCCCAGCATTTT
CASTTISGGMGPQHF
>many|TRBJ1-2|TRBV20-1|-
TGCAGTGCTAGGGACGGACTTGGGACCTTCGGCTACACCTTC
CSARDGLGTFGYTF
>-|TRBJ2-2|TRBV9|-
TGTGCCAGCAGCGTAGCCGGGGGAAGTACCGGGGAGCTGTTTTTT
CASSVAGGSTGELFF
>many|TRBJ2-7|TRBV7-2|TRBD1
TGTGCCAGCAGCTTAGGACAGGGGGCGCTTGACGAGCAGTACTTC
CASSLGQGALDEQYF
>-|TRBJ2-1|TRBV20-1|-
TGCAGTGTTTCGAAACTAATATCCTACAATGAGCAGTTCTTC
CSVSKLISYNEQFF
>-|TRBJ2-3|TRBV7-6|TRBD2
TGTGCCAGCAGCTCTCGCCTTAGCGGGGGGGCCCCGGGAGATACGCAGTATTTT
CASSSRLSGGAPGDTQYF
>many|TRBJ2-3|TRBV7-8|TRBD1
TGTGCCAGCAGCATTACCGGGACAGATATCACAGATACGCAGTATTTT
CASSITGTDITDTQYF
>many|TRBJ2-1|TRBV7-2|TRBD2
TGTGCCACCACACTAGCGGGGGGGCCTTTCTCCTACAATGAGCAGTTCTTC
CATTLAGGPFSYNEQFF
>-|TRBJ2-5|TRBV7-3|TRBD2
TGTGCCAGCAGCCGGACTAGCGGGGGGGGGGCCCAGTACTTC
CASSRTSGGGAQYF
>many|TRBJ2-1|TRBV6-1|TRBD1
TGTGCCAGCAGGGGACAGGGGGCGAACAATGAGCAGTTCTTC
CASRGQGANNEQFF
>many|TRBJ2-7|TRBV7-8|TRBD2
TGTGCCAGCAGCCCGCCCGGGGTAGCGGGGGGACTAGAGCAGTACTTC
CASSPPGVAGGLEQYF
>few|TRBJ2-4|TRBV6-1|-
TGTGCCAACAGTGAACTAGGGGGTCGTCAGTACTTC
CANSELGGRQYF
>many|TRBJ2-4|TRBV20-1|TRBD1
TGCAGTGTTGCAACAGGGGAAAACATTCAGTACTTC
CSVATGENIQYF
>-|TRBJ2-1|TRBV24-1|TRBD1
TGTGCCACCAGTGAGTCCGGGACAGGGGTTTACAATGAGCAGTTCTTC
CATSESGTGVYNEQFF
>many|TRBJ2-1|TRBV20-1|TRBD2
TGCAGTGCTTCATTTCCGGCGACTAGCGGGGTACAGGGTGAGCAGTTCTTC
CSASFPATSGVQGEQFF
>many|TRBJ1-2|TRBV12-3/TRBV12-4|-
TGTGCCAGCAGTATCTCATCCCAGGGCGCGGGGGGCTACACCTTC
CASSISSQGAGGYTF
>many|TRBJ2-1|TRBV12-3/TRBV12-4|-
TGTGCCAGCACTCCCTGGCGGTCGAATGAGCAGTTCTTC
CASTPWRSNEQFF
>many|TRBJ2-7|TRBV29-1|TRBD1
TGCAGCGTTGGGAACCGGGACAGGGGCATCGAGCAGTACTTC
CSVGNRDRGIEQYF
>-|TRBJ2-6|TRBV6-2/TRBV6-3|TRBD1
TGTACCACCAACCGGGACAGGGCATCTGGGGCCAACGTCCTGACTTTC
CTTNRDRASGANVLTF
>-|TRBJ1-1|TRBV27|TRBD1
TGTGCCAGCATGCCCGGGACAGGGGAAGCTTTCTTT
CASMPGTGEAFF
>-|TRBJ1-5|TRBV4-3|-
TGCGCCAGCAGCCAAGGGTTGGAAGGGGAGGGTCAGCCCCAGCATTTT
CASSQGLEGEGQPQHF
>-|TRBJ2-3|TRBV12-3/TRBV12-4|-
TGTGCCAGCAGTCTAGCCCCGGGGGCCCCCACAGATATGCAGTATTTT
CASSLAPGAPTDMQYF
>-|TRBJ2-3|TRBV11-2|TRBD2
TGTGCCAGCAGGTGGGAGGGAACAGATACGCAGTATTTT
CASRWEGTDTQYF
>many|TRBJ1-2|TRBV18|TRBD1
TGTGCCAGCTCACCACGGACAGGGGCGGACTATGGCTACACCTTC
CASSPRTGADYGYTF